These 32 T cell receptor beta chains were sequenced from one sample in a study of cytomegalovirus exposure and HLA in healthy donors. In the PCR, 60 Vbeta and 13 Jbeta primers were used. Clones were read by immunoSEQ multiplex PCR, and TCRdb kept only the in-frame ones, dropping some. The profile shows roughly 93,000 clones, around 77% of them singletons. The sample comprised PBMCs. These receptors all stem from a man younger than 45 in good health and CMV-seronegative.

The chain couples TRBV11-2 to TRBJ2-1; 12 bases are shared with TRBD2. The CDR3 consists of 17 residues. V was pared by 3 bases and J by 7 bases, with 10 bases of the junction left unmatched. Germline CDR1 and CDR2: SGHAT and FQNNGV. The CDR3 bases are TGTGCCAGCAGCTTGGGATGGACTAGCGGGAATCAGAATGAGCAGTTCTTC. It codes for CASSLGWTSGNQNEQFF.

The gene calls are TRBV6-1 and TRBJ1-2; D possibly corresponds to TRBD1 (6 bases). This CDR3 is built from 17 residues. CDR1 is MNHNS, CDR2 SASEGT, per germline. Between the trimmed V and J ends, which lost 1 base and 4 bases, there was a span of 19 bases. CDR3 DNA: TGTGCCAGCAGTGAAGATAAGGGGGGGCGCCGGTTCTATGGCTACACCTTC. This codes for CASSEDKGGRRFYGYTF.

This chain connects TRBV4-3 to TRBJ2-7, with TRBD2 identical over 8 bases. Germline V gene sequence: CDR1 LGHNA, CDR2 YSLEER. The CDR3 covers 15 residues. Trimming removed 1 base from V and 5 bases from J; junction bases left unmatched: 7. DNA of the CDR3: TGCGCCAGCAGCCAAGTTTATGCGGGGGGAAACGAGCAGTACTTC. This sequence encodes CASSQVYAGGNEQYF.

The gene calls are TRBV2 and TRBJ2-3, with D maybe TRBD2 (6 bases). Trimming pared 1 base from V and 0 bases from J, leaving 14 bases between. The V gene's germline CDR1 is SNHLY and CDR2 FYNNEI. CDR3 size: 17 residues. The chain's CDR3 is CASSEGGSSASTDTQYF. The CDR3 DNA reads TGTGCCAGCAGTGAAGGGGGGTCTAGCGCCAGCACAGATACGCAGTATTTT.

V and J are TRBV18 and TRBJ1-2; unclear D gene. CDR3 length: 14 residues. CDR1 and CDR2 (germline): KGHSH, LQKENI. V was trimmed by 3 bases and J by 8 bases, leaving 16 bases between them. The DNA for the CDR3 is TGTGCCAGCTCACCCCCATCCCGTGCGGGCGGCTACACCTTC. Translating it yields CASSPPSRAGGYTF.

This chain uses TRBV28 with TRBJ2-5, with 7 bases fitting TRBD1. Germline V lookup: CDR1 MDHEN, CDR2 SYDVKM. With 5 bases clipped from V and 5 bases from J, the junction kept 11 bases outside the gene matches. This CDR3 spans 15 amino acids. The CDR3 DNA reads TGTGCCAGCAGTCCCAGACAGGGATGGTGGGAGACCCAGTACTTC. Encoded protein: CASSPRQGWWETQYF.

The chain recombines TRBV5-1 with TRBJ2-1; TRBD1 might be the D (6 bases). This CDR3 has 16 residues. Germline V lookup: CDR1 SGHRS, CDR2 YFSETQ. Trimming removed 3 bases from V and 4 bases from J, with 17 bases in between. DNA for the CDR3: TGCGCCAGCAGCTCAAAACCACGGGACACTTACAATGAGCAGTTCTTC. It encodes CASSSKPRDTYNEQFF. The whole variable domain, filled in from reference TRBV5-1 and TRBJ2-1, reads KAGVTQTPRYLIKTRGQQVTLSCSPISGHRSVSWYQQTPGQGLQFLFEYFSETQRNKGNFPGRFSGRQFSNSRSEMNVSTLELGDSALYLCASSSKPRDTYNEQFFGPGTRLTVL.

The rearrangement links TRBV9 to TRBJ2-2; maybe TRBD2 (5 bases). V lost 1 base, J lost 1 base, and 14 bases lay in between. CDR3 length equals 17 residues. The germline V gene encodes CDR1 SGDLS and CDR2 YYNGEE. CDR3 sequence (DNA): TGTGCCAGCAGCGTAACTCCGGCGGGCCAGAACACCGGGGAGCTGTTTTTT. Translated, it gives CASSVTPAGQNTGELFF.

The rearrangement joins TRBV7-2 to TRBJ1-1; tentatively, D is TRBD1 (6 bases). CDR1 and CDR2 from the germline V gene are SGHTA and FQGNSA. This CDR3 is built from 16 residues. Trimming took off 8 bases at V and 3 bases at J, with 22 bases between the two ends. The CDR3 DNA reads TGTGCCAGCGACAAGACAGGCGGGCTTGTATACACTGAAGCTTTCTTT. Protein: CASDKTGGLVYTEAFF.

The rearrangement uses TRBV4-1 and TRBJ1-4, with a tentative D call TRBD1 (5 bases). CDR1 is MGHRA and CDR2 is YSYEKL in the germline V gene. Between the trimmed V and J ends, which lost 0 bases and 7 bases, there was a span of 18 bases. This CDR3 has 17 residues. The CDR3 nucleotides are TGCGCCAGCAGCCAAGATGGGGTGGGGGGACTAGTTGAAAAACTGTTTTTT. It encodes CASSQDGVGGLVEKLFF.

V and J are TRBV2 and TRBJ2-1; 12 positions match TRBD2. Germline loops: CDR1 SNHLY, CDR2 FYNNEI. V shed 4 bases, J shed 3 bases, and the junction held 1 base outside the gene matches. The CDR3 has 15 residues. The CDR3 nucleotides read TGTGCCAGCAGTGGGACTAGCGGGGTCTACAATGAGCAGTTCTTC. It yields the protein CASSGTSGVYNEQFF.

This rearrangement joins TRBV7-2 to TRBJ2-5, with 9 bases matching TRBD2. There are 15 residues in the CDR3. The junction had 10 bases not matched to a gene; V was cut back by 6 bases and J by 5 bases. Per the germline V gene, CDR1 is SGHTA and CDR2 is FQGNSA. Written as DNA, the CDR3 is TGTGCCAGCAGAAACCCTAGCGGGATGGGGGAGACCCAGTACTTC. It codes for CASRNPSGMGETQYF.

The CDR3 region has the DNA TGCGCCAGCAGCCAAGGGACAGGGGGTTTCGGTGAAGCTTTCTTT. Its protein product is CASSQGTGGFGEAFF. This chain links TRBV4-1 with TRBJ1-1; 10 bases agree with TRBD1. Looked up from germline, CDR1 is MGHRA and CDR2 is YSYEKL. V lost 1 base, J lost 7 bases, and 6 bases stayed unmatched. The CDR3 totals 15 residues.

The chain joins TRBV27 to TRBJ1-5; TRBD1 might be the D (6 bases). CDR1 MNHEY and CDR2 SMNVEV come from the germline V gene (reference sequence). Trimming shortened V by 5 bases and J by 1 base, and 18 bases separated the two germline ends. This CDR3 has 17 amino acids. CDR3 sequence: CASSPGTGRGSNQPQHF. CDR3 nucleotide sequence: TGTGCCAGCAGTCCAGGTACAGGGAGAGGGAGCAATCAGCCCCAGCATTTT.

CDR3 sequence: CASRGLGANIQYF. The CDR3 DNA reads as TGCGCCAGCAGGGGACTAGGGGCGAACATTCAGTACTTC. The chain employs TRBV4-1 and TRBJ2-4, with 8 bases fitting TRBD2. The CDR3 runs 13 residues. J lost 7 bases, V lost 6 bases, and 5 bases had no gene match. Germline V CDR1 and CDR2: MGHRA, YSYEKL.

The chain has TRBV5-4 and TRBJ2-1; TRBD1 might be the D (6 bases). The ends were cut back, 4 bases at V and 6 bases at J, with 11 bases in the middle. This CDR3 spans 13 amino acids. From germline, CDR1 is SGHNT and CDR2 YYREEE (reference sequence). CDR3 nucleotide sequence: TGTGCCAGCAGCCCTGCCAGGGGCAATGAGCAGTTCTTC. Translating gives CASSPARGNEQFF.

This clone was seen only once. This chain links TRBV5-1 with TRBJ2-6; D gene ambiguous. The V and J ends lost 5 bases and 0 bases respectively, with 15 bases between them. The CDR3 has 17 amino acids. Germline values: CDR1 SGHRS, CDR2 YFSETQ. CDR3: CASSRAFQYSGANVLTF. CDR3 bases: TGCGCCAGCAGTCGAGCATTCCAATACTCTGGGGCCAACGTCCTGACTTTC.

This clone was seen just once. The chain couples TRBV27 to TRBJ2-5; 14 bases fit TRBD2. The V gene end was trimmed by 8 bases and the J gene end by 9 bases; junction bases not matched to a gene: 11. The germline CDR1 and CDR2 sequences are MNHEY and SMNVEV (reference sequence). This CDR3 has 15 residues. The CDR3 DNA sequence: TGTGCCAGCGGGTGGACCGGGACTAGCGGGAGAGCCCAGTACTTC. This sequence encodes CASGWTGTSGRAQYF.

The rearrangement uses TRBV9 and TRBJ1-1; 8 bases align to TRBD1. Per the germline V gene, CDR1 is SGDLS and CDR2 is YYNGEE. The CDR3 consists of 14 residues. The V and J ends lost 0 bases and 9 bases, in that order; junction bases with no gene match: 7. The DNA for the CDR3 is TGTGCCAGCAGCGTAGCGGCAGGGGGCCTTAAAGCTTTCTTT. It encodes CASSVAAGGLKAFF.

This chain joins TRBV5-6 and TRBJ2-5; tentatively, D is TRBD2 (5 bases). The V and J ends lost 0 bases and 4 bases respectively, with 10 bases between them. Per the germline V gene, CDR1 is SGHDT and CDR2 is YYEEEE. The CDR3 has 14 amino acids. The CDR3 here is CASSLVAPGETQYF. DNA for the CDR3: TGTGCCAGCAGCTTGGTAGCGCCGGGAGAGACCCAGTACTTC.

The V call is TRBV4-1, the J call TRBJ1-1, with 9 bases lining up with TRBD1. CDR1 is MGHRA and CDR2 is YSYEKL in the germline V gene. The ends lost 4 bases at V and 8 bases at J; junction bases unmatched: 14. CDR3 length equals 16 residues. CDR3 DNA: TGCGCCAGCAGCCCAAAAACCGGGACAGGGAAGATCGAAGCTTTCTTT. This encodes CASSPKTGTGKIEAFF.

This clone was found once. The chain links TRBV7-2 to TRBJ2-5; D uncertain. Trimming took off 10 bases at V and 2 bases at J, with 17 bases between the two ends. The CDR3 length is 14 residues. CDR1 SGHTA and CDR2 FQGNSA come from the germline V gene. The CDR3 DNA reads TGTGCCACCGGAAAGACGGGTTGGCAAGAGACCCAGTACTTC. Translated, it gives CATGKTGWQETQYF.

This rearrangement joins TRBV19 to TRBJ2-3, with 8 bases that match TRBD2. The CDR3 has 16 residues. The ends lost 3 bases at V and 3 bases at J; junction bases unmatched: 8. Germline V gives CDR1 LNHDA, CDR2 SQIVND (reference sequence). The CDR3 protein is CASSISGLGGTDTQYF. CDR3 bases: TGTGCCAGTAGTATTTCGGGACTAGGAGGAACAGATACGCAGTATTTT.

The chain links TRBV5-1 to TRBJ2-1; D remains ambiguous. CDR1 and CDR2 from the germline V gene are SGHRS and YFSETQ. The CDR3 loop spans 15 amino acids. Deletions cut 0 bases from V and 0 bases from J, with 7 bases between. CDR3 nucleotide sequence: TGCGCCAGCAGCTTGGAACTTCCCTCCTACAATGAGCAGTTCTTC. Protein product: CASSLELPSYNEQFF.

The chain carries TRBV6-1 and TRBJ1-1, with no clear D. The germline V and J ends were trimmed by 6 bases and 0 bases, with 11 bases remaining between them. Germline CDR1 reads MNHNS; CDR2 reads SASEGT. CDR3 length: 14 amino acids. CDR3 sequence (DNA): TGTGCCAGCAGGGGAGGGCAGGTGAACACTGAAGCTTTCTTT. Its protein is CASRGGQVNTEAFF.

This clone was recorded only once. The rearrangement joins TRBV7-3 to TRBJ1-2; maybe TRBD1 (6 bases). The CDR3 runs to 16 residues. Germline V gives CDR1 SGHTA, CDR2 FQGTGA. V dropped 5 bases and J dropped 1 base, with 17 bases sitting between them. The CDR3 sequence: CASSPQQGNFNYGYTF. CDR3 bases: TGTGCCAGCAGCCCCCAACAGGGAAACTTTAACTATGGCTACACCTTC.

The chain is built from TRBV9 and TRBJ2-2; TRBD2 matches at 10 bases. This CDR3 region has 22 residues. Germline V gene sequence: CDR1 SGDLS, CDR2 YYNGEE. Losses at the gene ends were 0 bases for V and 0 bases for J; bases not matched to a gene: 17. The CDR3 DNA sequence: TGTGCCAGCAGCGTAGCGATAGCGGGGGGACAAAAACTACTCCCGAACACCGGGGAGCTGTTTTTT. This gives the protein CASSVAIAGGQKLLPNTGELFF.

This clone was detected a few times. The chain has TRBV7-8 and TRBJ1-1; D is ambiguous. The CDR3 is 14 residues long. CDR1 and CDR2 (germline): SGHVS, FQNEAQ. The V end lost 5 bases, the J end lost 6 bases, and 16 bases lay between the germline ends. The CDR3 loop reads CASSAVGSQPEAFF. CDR3 DNA sequence: TGTGCCAGCAGCGCGGTCGGAAGCCAACCTGAAGCTTTCTTT.

The rearrangement joins TRBV14 to TRBJ2-4; 9 bases agree with TRBD1. This CDR3 has 13 residues. V lost 3 bases to trimming and J lost 7 bases; unmatched junction nucleotides: 1. Germline loops: CDR1 SGHDN, CDR2 FVKESK. DNA for the CDR3: TGTGCCAGCAGCCAGGGACAGGGCAACATTCAGTACTTC. It encodes CASSQGQGNIQYF.

The rearrangement joins TRBV27 to TRBJ2-1, with 10 nucleotides matching TRBD2. The CDR3 has 16 amino acids. Per the germline V gene, CDR1 is MNHEY and CDR2 is SMNVEV (reference sequence). V lost 4 bases, J lost 7 bases, and 10 bases stayed unmatched. The CDR3 region has the DNA TGTGCCAGCAGTTGGGGAGGGCTAGCGGGAGTTAATGAGCAGTTCTTC. Translating gives CASSWGGLAGVNEQFF.

This clone was counted between two and nine times. The V and J genes are TRBV9 and TRBJ1-4; D is ambiguous. The CDR3 is 15 amino acids. CDR1 is SGDLS, CDR2 YYNGEE, per germline. V was clipped by 3 bases and J by 3 bases, with 12 bases between them. This chain's CDR3 is CASSEGGSANEKLFF. CDR3 bases: TGTGCCAGCAGCGAAGGAGGTTCGGCTAATGAAAAACTGTTTTTT.

This sequence joins TRBV4-3 and TRBJ2-4, with 7 nucleotides matching TRBD1. The ends lost 0 bases at V and 6 bases at J; junction bases unmatched: 8. The length of the CDR3 is 16 residues. Per the germline V gene, CDR1 is LGHNA and CDR2 is YSLEER. The CDR3 region has the DNA TGCGCCAGCAGCCAAGATCTAGAGGGGGCGCGAAACATTCAGTACTTC. It specifies CASSQDLEGARNIQYF.